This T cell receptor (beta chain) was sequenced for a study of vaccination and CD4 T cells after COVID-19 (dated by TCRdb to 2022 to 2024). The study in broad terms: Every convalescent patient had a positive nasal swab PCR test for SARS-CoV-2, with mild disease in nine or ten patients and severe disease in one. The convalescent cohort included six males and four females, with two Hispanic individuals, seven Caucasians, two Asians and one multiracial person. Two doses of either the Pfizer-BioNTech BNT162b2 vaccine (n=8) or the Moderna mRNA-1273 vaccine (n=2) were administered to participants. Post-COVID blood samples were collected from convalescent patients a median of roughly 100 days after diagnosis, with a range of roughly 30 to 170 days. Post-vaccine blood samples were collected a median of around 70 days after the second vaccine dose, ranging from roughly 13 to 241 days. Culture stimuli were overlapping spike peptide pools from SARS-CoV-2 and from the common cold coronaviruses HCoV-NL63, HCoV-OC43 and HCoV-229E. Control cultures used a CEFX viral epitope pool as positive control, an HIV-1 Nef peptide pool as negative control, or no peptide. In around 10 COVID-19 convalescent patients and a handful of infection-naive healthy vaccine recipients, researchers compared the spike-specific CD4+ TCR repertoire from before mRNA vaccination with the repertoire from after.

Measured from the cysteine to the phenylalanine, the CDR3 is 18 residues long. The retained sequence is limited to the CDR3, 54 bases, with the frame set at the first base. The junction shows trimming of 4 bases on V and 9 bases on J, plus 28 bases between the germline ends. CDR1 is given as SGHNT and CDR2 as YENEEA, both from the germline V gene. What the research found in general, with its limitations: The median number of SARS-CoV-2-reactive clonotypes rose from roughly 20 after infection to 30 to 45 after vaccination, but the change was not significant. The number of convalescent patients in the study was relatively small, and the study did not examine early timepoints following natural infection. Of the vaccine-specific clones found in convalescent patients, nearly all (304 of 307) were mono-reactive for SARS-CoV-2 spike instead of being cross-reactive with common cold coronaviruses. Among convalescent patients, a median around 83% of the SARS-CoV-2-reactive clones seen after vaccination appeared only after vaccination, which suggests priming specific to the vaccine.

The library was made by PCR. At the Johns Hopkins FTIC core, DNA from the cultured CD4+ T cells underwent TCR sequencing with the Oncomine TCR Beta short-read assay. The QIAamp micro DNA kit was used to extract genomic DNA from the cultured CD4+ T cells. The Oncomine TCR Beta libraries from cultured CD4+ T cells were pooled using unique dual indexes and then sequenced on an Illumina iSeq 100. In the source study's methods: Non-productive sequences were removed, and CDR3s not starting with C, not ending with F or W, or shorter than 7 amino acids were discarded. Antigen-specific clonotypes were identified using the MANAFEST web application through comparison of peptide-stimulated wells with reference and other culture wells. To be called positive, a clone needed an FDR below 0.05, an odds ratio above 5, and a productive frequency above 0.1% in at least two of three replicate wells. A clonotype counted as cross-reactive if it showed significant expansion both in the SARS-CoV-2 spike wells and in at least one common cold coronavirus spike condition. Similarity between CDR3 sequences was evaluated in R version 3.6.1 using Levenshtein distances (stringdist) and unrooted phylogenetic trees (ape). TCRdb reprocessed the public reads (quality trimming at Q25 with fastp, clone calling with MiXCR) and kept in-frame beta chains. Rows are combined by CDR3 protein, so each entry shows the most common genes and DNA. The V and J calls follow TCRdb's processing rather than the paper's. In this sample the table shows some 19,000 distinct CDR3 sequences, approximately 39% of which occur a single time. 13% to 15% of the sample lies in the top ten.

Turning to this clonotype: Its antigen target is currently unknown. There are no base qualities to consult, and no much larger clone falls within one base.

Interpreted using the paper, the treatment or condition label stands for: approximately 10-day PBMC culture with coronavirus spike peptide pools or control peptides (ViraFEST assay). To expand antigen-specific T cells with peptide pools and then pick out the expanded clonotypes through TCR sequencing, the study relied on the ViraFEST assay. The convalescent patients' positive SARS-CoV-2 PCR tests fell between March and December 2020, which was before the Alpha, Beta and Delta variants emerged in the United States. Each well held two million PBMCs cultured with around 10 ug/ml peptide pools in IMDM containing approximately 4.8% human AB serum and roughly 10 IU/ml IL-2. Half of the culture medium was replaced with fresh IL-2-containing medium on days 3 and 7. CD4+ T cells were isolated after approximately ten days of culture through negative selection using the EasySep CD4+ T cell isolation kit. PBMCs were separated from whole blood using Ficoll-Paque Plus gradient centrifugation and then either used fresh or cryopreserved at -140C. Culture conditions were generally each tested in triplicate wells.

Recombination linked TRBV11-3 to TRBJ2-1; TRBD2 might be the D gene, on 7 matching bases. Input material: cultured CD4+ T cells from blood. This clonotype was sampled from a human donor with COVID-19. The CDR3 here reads CASSSIGGGAGAGLEQFF. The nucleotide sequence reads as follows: TGTGCCAGCAGCTCGATCGGAGGAGGTGCGGGGGCCGGGCTTGAGCAGTTCTTC. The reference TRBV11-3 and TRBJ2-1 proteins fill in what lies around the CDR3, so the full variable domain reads EAGVVQSPRYKIIEKKQPVAFWCNPISGHNTLYWYLQNLGQGPELLIRYENEEAVDDSQLPKDRFSAERLKGVDSTLKIQPAELGDSAVYLCASSSIGGGAGAGLEQFFGPGTRLTVL.